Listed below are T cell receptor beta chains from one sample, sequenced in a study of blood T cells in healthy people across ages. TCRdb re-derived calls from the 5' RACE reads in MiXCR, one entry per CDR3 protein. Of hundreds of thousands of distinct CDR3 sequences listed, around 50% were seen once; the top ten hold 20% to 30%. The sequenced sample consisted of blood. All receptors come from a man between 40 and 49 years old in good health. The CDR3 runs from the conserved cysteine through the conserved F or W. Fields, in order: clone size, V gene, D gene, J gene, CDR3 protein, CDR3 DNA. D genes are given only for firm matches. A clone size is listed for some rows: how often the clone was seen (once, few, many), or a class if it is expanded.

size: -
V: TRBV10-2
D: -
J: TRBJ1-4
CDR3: CASSGSGAGRGEKLFF
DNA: TGCGCCAGCAGTGGTTCGGGAGCAGGTCGGGGTGAAAAACTGTTTTTT

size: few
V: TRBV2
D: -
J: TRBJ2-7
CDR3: CASNRVGSYEQYF
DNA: TGTGCCAGCAACAGGGTAGGTTCCTACGAGCAGTACTTC

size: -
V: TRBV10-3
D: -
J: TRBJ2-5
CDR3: CAISAPGTSQETQYF
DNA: TGTGCCATCAGTGCCCCCGGGACTTCACAAGAGACCCAGTACTTC

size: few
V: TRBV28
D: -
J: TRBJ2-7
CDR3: CASGSTVQYF
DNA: TGTGCCAGCGGTTCGACAGTGCAGTACTTC

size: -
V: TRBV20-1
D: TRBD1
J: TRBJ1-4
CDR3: CSAKDRGDAYEKLFF
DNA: TGCAGTGCTAAGGACAGGGGAGATGCGTATGAAAAACTGTTTTTT

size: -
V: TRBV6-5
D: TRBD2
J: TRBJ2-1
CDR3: CASSSGTSGRFHEQFF
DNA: TGTGCCAGCAGTTCCGGGACTAGCGGGAGGTTTCATGAGCAGTTCTTC

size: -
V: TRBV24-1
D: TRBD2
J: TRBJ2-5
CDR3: CATSDFGGGKWGETQYF
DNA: TGTGCCACCAGTGATTTCGGGGGGGGCAAGTGGGGAGAGACCCAGTACTTC

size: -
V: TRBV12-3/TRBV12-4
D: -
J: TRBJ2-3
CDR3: CTSSRWSRSADPDTQYF
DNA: TGTACCAGCAGTCGGTGGTCTCGGTCAGCGGATCCAGATACGCAGTATTTT

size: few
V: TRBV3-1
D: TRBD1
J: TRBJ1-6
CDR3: CASSPQGQGSSSPLHF
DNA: TGTGCCAGCAGCCCCCAGGGACAGGGGTCCAGTTCACCCCTCCACTTT

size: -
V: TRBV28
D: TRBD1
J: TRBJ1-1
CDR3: CASSSRDRGEAFF
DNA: TGTGCCAGCAGTTCCCGGGACAGGGGTGAAGCTTTCTTT

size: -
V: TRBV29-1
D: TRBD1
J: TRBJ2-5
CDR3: CSARTGSYETQYF
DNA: TGCAGCGCCCGGACAGGCTCTTATGAGACCCAGTACTTC

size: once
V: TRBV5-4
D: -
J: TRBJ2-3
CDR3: CASSLVRGRGDTQYF
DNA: TGTGCCAGCAGCTTGGTGAGGGGACGTGGAGATACGCAGTATTTT

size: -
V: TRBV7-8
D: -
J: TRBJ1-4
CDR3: CASSLGASGQVNEKLFF
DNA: TGTGCCAGCAGCTTAGGGGCCTCGGGGCAGGTTAATGAAAAACTGTTTTTT

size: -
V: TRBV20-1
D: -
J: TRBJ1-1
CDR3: CSAKREGWSYTEAFF
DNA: TGCAGTGCTAAGAGGGAGGGTTGGTCGTACACTGAAGCTTTCTTT

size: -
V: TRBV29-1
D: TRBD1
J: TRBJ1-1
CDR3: CSVSGGHTEAFF
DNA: TGCAGCGTTTCAGGGGGCCACACTGAAGCTTTCTTT

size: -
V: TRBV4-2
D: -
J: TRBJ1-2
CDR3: CASSQADPEDYGYTF
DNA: TGTGCCAGCAGCCAAGCGGACCCGGAGGACTATGGCTACACCTTC

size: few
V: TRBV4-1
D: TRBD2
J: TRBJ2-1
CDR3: CASSQDEGAGVGNEQFF
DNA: TGCGCCAGCAGCCAAGATGAAGGAGCGGGAGTGGGGAATGAGCAGTTCTTC

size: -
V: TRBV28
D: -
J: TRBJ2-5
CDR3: CASSRGGYQETQYF
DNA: TGTGCCAGCAGTCGAGGGGGGTACCAAGAGACCCAGTACTTC

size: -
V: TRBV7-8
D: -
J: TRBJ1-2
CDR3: CASSLATLAGVTAESSNYGYTF
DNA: TGTGCCAGCAGCTTAGCAACCCTCGCGGGGGTTACGGCAGAGAGTTCTAACTATGGCTACACCTTC

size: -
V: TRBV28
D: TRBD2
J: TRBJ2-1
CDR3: CASSLGGSPTNEQFF
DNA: TGTGCCAGCAGTTTAGGCGGGAGTCCCACCAATGAGCAGTTCTTC